This T cell receptor (beta chain) was retrieved from a study of blood T cell repertoires in COVID-19. Study background: The analysed material was cDNA or gDNA that came from T cells, B-cell-depleted T cells, or PBMCs.

Method: immunoSEQ multiplex PCR; TCRdb's copy keeps in-frame clones and lacks some. Of 70,000 to 100,000 clones detected, around 90% appear once; the ten largest clones hold approximately 46%. In its sample, this clone was seen once. Specimen: peripheral blood. This receptor was obtained from a human donor in a cohort sampled during active COVID-19.

In nucleotides, the CDR3 is TGTGCCAGTAGTACACAGGAGTACTATGGCTACACCTTC. It encodes CASSTQEYYGYTF. The genes are TRBV19 and TRBJ1-2; possibly TRBD1 for D (5 bases). The ends were cut back, 4 bases at V and 3 bases at J, with 9 bases in the middle. The germline CDR1 and CDR2 sequences are LNHDA and SQIVND (reference sequence). The CDR3 has 13 amino acids.